This T cell receptor beta chain stems from a study of identifying expanded T cells in peripheral blood. Study observations and caveats: Differentially abundant clones: around 1.2 between replicates, about 15 at around 2 weeks, 19 at four. Across healthy donors, higher total template counts meant significantly greater roughly 2-week count variance.

Collection occurred without any documented infections or immune events in donors. Assay used: immunoSEQ multiplex PCR; TCRdb lists only in-frame clones, some missing. The profile covers about 86,000 clones, with around 83% appearing a single time and less than 5% taken by the ten largest. Remarks on this clone: Its antigen remains unknown.

V was cut by 1 base and J by 1 base, with 13 bases left in between. CDR3 length: 16 amino acids. Germline loops: CDR1 SGHDT, CDR2 YYEEEE. This clonotype was sampled from a person between 18 and 75 years old in good health. The chain couples TRBV5-6 to TRBJ2-3, with D perhaps assigned TRBD1 or TRBD2 (6 bases each). Sequencing was carried out using blood. This CDR3 is CASSLRGGIGTDTQYF. The CDR3 DNA follows: TGTGCCAGCAGCTTGAGAGGGGGGATCGGCACAGATACGCAGTATTTT.